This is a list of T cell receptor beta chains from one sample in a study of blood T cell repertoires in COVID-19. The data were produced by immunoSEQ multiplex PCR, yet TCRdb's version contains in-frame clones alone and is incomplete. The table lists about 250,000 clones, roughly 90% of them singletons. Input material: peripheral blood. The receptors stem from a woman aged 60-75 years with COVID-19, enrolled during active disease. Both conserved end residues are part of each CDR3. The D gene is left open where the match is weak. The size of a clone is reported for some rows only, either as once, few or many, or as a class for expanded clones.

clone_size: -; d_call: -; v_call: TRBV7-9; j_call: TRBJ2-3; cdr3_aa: CASSLGGVRAAHTDTQYF; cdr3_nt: TGTGCCAGCAGCTTAGGGGGGGTGAGAGCGGCGCACACAGATACGCAGTATTTT
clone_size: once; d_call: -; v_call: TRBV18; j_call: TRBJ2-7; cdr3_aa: CASSPGPADEQYF; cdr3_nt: TGTGCCAGCTCACCAGGCCCCGCGGACGAGCAGTACTTC
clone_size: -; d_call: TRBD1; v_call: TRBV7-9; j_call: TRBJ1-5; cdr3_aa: CASSQTGGDNQPQHF; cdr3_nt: TGTGCCAGCAGCCAGACAGGGGGCGACAATCAGCCCCAGCATTTT
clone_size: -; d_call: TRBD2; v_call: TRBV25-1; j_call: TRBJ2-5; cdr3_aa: CASSEQGAGGEETQYF; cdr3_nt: TGTGCCAGCAGTGAGCAAGGAGCGGGGGGGGAAGAGACCCAGTACTTC
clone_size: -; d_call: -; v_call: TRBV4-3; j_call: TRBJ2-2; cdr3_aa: CASSQEGLEGAGELFF; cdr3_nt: TGCGCCAGCAGCCAAGAAGGGCTCGAGGGGGCCGGGGAGCTGTTTTTT
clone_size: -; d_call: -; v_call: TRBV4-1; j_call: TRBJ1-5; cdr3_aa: CASSQDGTIYQPQHF; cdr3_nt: TGCGCCAGCAGCCAAGATGGGACAATCTATCAGCCCCAGCATTTT
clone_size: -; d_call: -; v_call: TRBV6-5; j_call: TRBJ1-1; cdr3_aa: CASSRDSATEAFF; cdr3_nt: TGTGCCAGCAGCCGAGACAGTGCCACTGAAGCTTTCTTT
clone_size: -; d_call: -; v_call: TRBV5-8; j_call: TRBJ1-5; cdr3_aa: CASSAGTRGSQPQHF; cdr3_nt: TGTGCCAGCAGCGCGGGGACGCGTGGGTCTCAGCCCCAGCATTTT
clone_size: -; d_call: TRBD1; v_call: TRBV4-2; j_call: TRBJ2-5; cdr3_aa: CASSQGATGVETQYF; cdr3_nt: TGTGCCAGCAGCCAAGGAGCAACAGGGGTGGAGACCCAGTACTTC
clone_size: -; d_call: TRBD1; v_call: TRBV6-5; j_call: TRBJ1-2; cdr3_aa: CASRTGTGYGYTF; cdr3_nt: TGTGCCAGCAGAACCGGGACAGGGTATGGCTACACCTTC